This TCR beta chain came from a study of control samples from healthy donors and cancer patients. Libraries were prepared by immunoSEQ multiplex PCR; TCRdb keeps only in-frame clonotypes and omits some of them. The table records about 100,000 clones, roughly 87% of them present only once. This CDR3 comprises 15 residues. The V end lost 0 bases, the J end lost 5 bases, and 11 bases lay between the germline ends. The V call is TRBV23-1, the J call TRBJ1-3; the D is unclear. TRBV23-1 is flagged as an ORF with uncertain function. The source of this sequence is a woman aged 45-60 years in good health. Sequencing was carried out using blood. Here the CDR3 reads CASSQSVMGRNTIYF. As DNA, the CDR3 is TGCGCCAGCAGTCAATCGGTGATGGGGAGAAACACCATATATTTT.